These 12 T cell receptor beta chains were all obtained from the same sample, sequenced in a study of cytomegalovirus exposure and HLA in healthy donors. The PCR contained 60 Vbeta and 13 Jbeta primers. Sequenced by immunoSEQ multiplex PCR; TCRdb stores in-frame clones only, minus some. The repertoire table contains 90,000 to 130,000 clones. Sequenced material: PBMCs. These receptors came from a man in his thirties or forties in good health and CMV-seronegative.

The J gene is TRBJ2-7, the V gene TRBV27; possible D gene TRBD1, 5 bases. The V end was cut by 8 bases, the J end by 2 bases, with 13 bases between. Germline CDR1 MNHEY, CDR2 SMNVEV (reference sequence). The CDR3 totals 13 residues. CDR3 sequence (DNA): TGTGCCAGCGCCTTCAGGGTACCCTACGAGCAGTACTTC. Its translation: CASAFRVPYEQYF.

This chain connects TRBV6-1 to TRBJ2-1; the match to TRBD2 covers 7 bases. J gave up 1 base and V 7 bases, and 7 bases lay outside the gene matches. In germline, CDR1 is MNHNS, CDR2 SASEGT. This CDR3 contains 15 residues. CDR3 DNA: TGTGCCAGCACGGGGGGTCTAGCATCCTACAATGAGCAGTTCTTC. This codes for CASTGGLASYNEQFF.

The V gene is TRBV5-6, the J gene TRBJ2-1, with D tentatively TRBD2 (5 bases). The CDR3 is 15 amino acids. Germline V gene sequence: CDR1 SGHDT, CDR2 YYEEEE. Trimming stripped 1 base from V and 0 bases from J, with 8 bases between. The CDR3 nucleotides read TGTGCCAGCAGCTTGTCGGGGTTCTCCTACAATGAGCAGTTCTTC. Protein: CASSLSGFSYNEQFF.

V and J are TRBV28 and TRBJ2-6; 8 nucleotides align to TRBD2. This CDR3 has 19 residues. J was trimmed by 0 bases and V by 3 bases; bases with no gene match: 10. In germline, CDR1 is MDHEN, CDR2 SYDVKM. The CDR3 DNA sequence: TGTGCCAGCAGTTTCTATAGCACTAGCGGAAGCTCTGGGGCCAACGTCCTGACTTTC. Protein sequence: CASSFYSTSGSSGANVLTF.

V and J are TRBV9 and TRBJ2-2; D perhaps matches TRBD2 (5 bases). Germline loops: CDR1 SGDLS, CDR2 YYNGEE. V was shortened by 0 bases and J by 3 bases, with 9 bases between the two germline ends. The CDR3 spans 15 residues. The CDR3 loop is CASSVGAEDTGELFF. CDR3 DNA sequence: TGTGCCAGCAGCGTAGGAGCGGAGGACACCGGGGAGCTGTTTTTT.

The J gene is TRBJ1-1, the V gene TRBV6-5; unclear D gene. Germline loops: CDR1 MNHEY, CDR2 SVGAGI. V lost 0 bases and J 4 bases, leaving 9 bases between the germline ends. The CDR3 length is 14 residues. The CDR3: CASSYSRGGTEAFF. CDR3 nucleotides: TGTGCCAGCAGTTACTCTAGAGGAGGCACTGAAGCTTTCTTT.

The CDR3 region has the DNA TGTGCCAGCAGCTTACGACAGGGCTTCACCGGGGAGCTGTTTTTT. Residues: CASSLRQGFTGELFF. V usage is TRBV7-9 and J usage is TRBJ2-2, with TRBD1 matching over 7 bases. The length of the CDR3 is 15 residues. The V gene end was trimmed by 2 bases and the J gene end by 4 bases; junction bases not matched to a gene: 4. Looked up from germline, CDR1 is SEHNR and CDR2 is FQNEAQ (reference sequence).

DNA of the CDR3: TGCGCCAGCAGCTGGGGGACTTTAGAGGGCACTGAAGCTTTCTTT. This sequence encodes CASSWGTLEGTEAFF. This chain connects TRBV5-1 to TRBJ1-1; a weak D match, TRBD1 (5 bases). The CDR3 is 15 amino acids. Looked up from germline, CDR1 is SGHRS and CDR2 is YFSETQ. Trimming removed 3 bases from V and 4 bases from J, with 16 bases in between.

The gene calls are TRBV10-3 and TRBJ1-1; tentatively, D is TRBD1 (5 bases). V lost 0 bases and J 6 bases, leaving 23 bases between the germline ends. The CDR3 totals 18 residues. Germline CDR1 and CDR2: ENHRY and SYGVKD. CDR3 loop: CAISESSYSPGVEAEAFF. CDR3 bases: TGTGCCATCAGTGAGTCGTCGTACTCACCGGGGGTAGAGGCTGAAGCTTTCTTT.

The CDR3 nucleotides are TGTGCCAGCAGCTTACCCGCGGCCGCGGGCACTGAAGCTTTCTTT. This codes for CASSLPAAAGTEAFF. The V gene is TRBV11-2, the J gene TRBJ1-1; D unclear. The V gene lost 2 bases and the J gene lost 4 bases, with 14 bases spanning the gap. The CDR3 consists of 15 residues. Looked up from germline, CDR1 is SGHAT and CDR2 is FQNNGV.

The V and J genes are TRBV7-9 and TRBJ2-5; no clear D gene. Trimming removed 1 base from V and 0 bases from J, with 6 bases in between. This CDR3 contains 14 residues. CDR1 and CDR2 from the germline V gene are SEHNR and FQNEAQ (reference sequence). The CDR3 region is CASSLVYNQETQYF. The CDR3 DNA reads as TGTGCCAGCAGCTTAGTTTACAACCAAGAGACCCAGTACTTC.

The chain carries TRBV11-3 and TRBJ2-1; 9 bases fit TRBD1. This CDR3 comprises 19 residues. The V gene's germline CDR1 is SGHNT and CDR2 YENEEA. Trimming cost V 5 bases and J 0 bases; bases outside gene matches: 14. CDR3 nucleotide sequence: TGTGCCAGCAGCCTCGGGATGACAGGGGGTAAGGGCTCCTACAATGAGCAGTTCTTC. It codes for CASSLGMTGGKGSYNEQFF.